This T cell receptor (beta chain) was documented in a study of high-grade serous ovarian cancer treatment subgroups. Tumor tissue was taken before any definitive surgery or chemotherapy was given. Sequencing used immunoSEQ multiplex PCR; TCRdb keeps in-frame clones, though not all of them. The sample consists of about 5,000 clones, roughly 69% of them appearing once. Looked up from germline, CDR1 is WSHSY and CDR2 is SAAADI. This CDR3 contains 14 residues. On this clone itself: Its antigen is not known.

The study's findings and limits: TCR clonal relatedness correlated positively with neoantigen level.

The J gene is TRBJ2-5, the V gene TRBV10-2; unclear D gene. TRBJ2-7 matches the DNA end more closely, so the J call is doubtful. Sequencing input: tumor tissue. The source is a human donor with high-grade serous ovarian cancer. DNA of the CDR3: TGCGCCAGCAGGGCGCGAGTCCCTCCCTACGAGCAGTACTTC. It is translated as CASRARVPPYEQYF.